This TCR beta chain derives from a study of T cells in Graves' hyperthyroidism and ophthalmopathy. Findings and caveats of the study: Blood also showed most of the thyroid clonotypes that were expanded above 0.001.

J gave up 6 bases and V 4 bases, and 4 bases lay outside the gene matches. CDR3 length equals 16 residues. Germline lookup yields CDR1 LGHDT and CDR2 YNNKEL (reference sequence). Over 18 months, lack of ophthalmopathy progression marked Graves' hyperthyroidism as stable. Exclusion followed for patients with uncontrolled infection, other autoimmune disease, pregnancy or lactation. This clonotype showed up many times. Its target is unknown. Amplification of TCR beta CDR3 regions used RNA as the template. The TCR CDR3 was amplified in a first-round RT-PCR using the HTBI primer set. TCRdb analysed the multiplex PCR reads with MiXCR anew, one entry per CDR3 protein. This table holds around 400,000 distinct CDR3 sequences, just under 25% found once.

Input material: blood. The chain employs TRBV3-1 and TRBJ2-1; 15 nucleotides line up with TRBD2. The TCR was taken from a man in his forties or fifties with Graves' hyperthyroidism. This chain's CDR3 is CASSPWTSGRANEQFF. The CDR3 nucleotides are TGTGCCAGCAGCCCCTGGACTAGCGGGAGGGCCAATGAGCAGTTCTTC.